The table lists the clone carrying this T cell receptor beta chain with many counts. Its antigen is currently unknown. This specimen comes from a study of CD8 T cells in ankylosing spondylitis. Whole-study results and caveats: Disease-linked clones were reportedly significantly enriched in matched ankylosing spondylitis synovial fluid.

Germline V lookup: CDR1 DFQATT, CDR2 SNEGSKA (reference sequence). Losses at the gene ends were 6 bases for V and 7 bases for J; bases not matched to a gene: 6. The CDR3 spans 12 residues. TCRdb reanalysed the 5' RACE reads using MiXCR and keeps one entry per CDR3 protein. The table includes about 130,000 distinct CDR3 sequences, roughly 13% detected once. The chain links TRBV20-1 to TRBJ2-1; 7 bases align to TRBD1. The specimen sequenced was blood, either unsorted or a sorted T cell fraction (not recorded which). The clonotype was recovered from a female donor with ankylosing spondylitis or in good health (not recorded which). As DNA, the CDR3 is TGCAGTGCACCCGACAGGGTGAATGAGCAGTTCTTC. It yields the protein CSAPDRVNEQFF.